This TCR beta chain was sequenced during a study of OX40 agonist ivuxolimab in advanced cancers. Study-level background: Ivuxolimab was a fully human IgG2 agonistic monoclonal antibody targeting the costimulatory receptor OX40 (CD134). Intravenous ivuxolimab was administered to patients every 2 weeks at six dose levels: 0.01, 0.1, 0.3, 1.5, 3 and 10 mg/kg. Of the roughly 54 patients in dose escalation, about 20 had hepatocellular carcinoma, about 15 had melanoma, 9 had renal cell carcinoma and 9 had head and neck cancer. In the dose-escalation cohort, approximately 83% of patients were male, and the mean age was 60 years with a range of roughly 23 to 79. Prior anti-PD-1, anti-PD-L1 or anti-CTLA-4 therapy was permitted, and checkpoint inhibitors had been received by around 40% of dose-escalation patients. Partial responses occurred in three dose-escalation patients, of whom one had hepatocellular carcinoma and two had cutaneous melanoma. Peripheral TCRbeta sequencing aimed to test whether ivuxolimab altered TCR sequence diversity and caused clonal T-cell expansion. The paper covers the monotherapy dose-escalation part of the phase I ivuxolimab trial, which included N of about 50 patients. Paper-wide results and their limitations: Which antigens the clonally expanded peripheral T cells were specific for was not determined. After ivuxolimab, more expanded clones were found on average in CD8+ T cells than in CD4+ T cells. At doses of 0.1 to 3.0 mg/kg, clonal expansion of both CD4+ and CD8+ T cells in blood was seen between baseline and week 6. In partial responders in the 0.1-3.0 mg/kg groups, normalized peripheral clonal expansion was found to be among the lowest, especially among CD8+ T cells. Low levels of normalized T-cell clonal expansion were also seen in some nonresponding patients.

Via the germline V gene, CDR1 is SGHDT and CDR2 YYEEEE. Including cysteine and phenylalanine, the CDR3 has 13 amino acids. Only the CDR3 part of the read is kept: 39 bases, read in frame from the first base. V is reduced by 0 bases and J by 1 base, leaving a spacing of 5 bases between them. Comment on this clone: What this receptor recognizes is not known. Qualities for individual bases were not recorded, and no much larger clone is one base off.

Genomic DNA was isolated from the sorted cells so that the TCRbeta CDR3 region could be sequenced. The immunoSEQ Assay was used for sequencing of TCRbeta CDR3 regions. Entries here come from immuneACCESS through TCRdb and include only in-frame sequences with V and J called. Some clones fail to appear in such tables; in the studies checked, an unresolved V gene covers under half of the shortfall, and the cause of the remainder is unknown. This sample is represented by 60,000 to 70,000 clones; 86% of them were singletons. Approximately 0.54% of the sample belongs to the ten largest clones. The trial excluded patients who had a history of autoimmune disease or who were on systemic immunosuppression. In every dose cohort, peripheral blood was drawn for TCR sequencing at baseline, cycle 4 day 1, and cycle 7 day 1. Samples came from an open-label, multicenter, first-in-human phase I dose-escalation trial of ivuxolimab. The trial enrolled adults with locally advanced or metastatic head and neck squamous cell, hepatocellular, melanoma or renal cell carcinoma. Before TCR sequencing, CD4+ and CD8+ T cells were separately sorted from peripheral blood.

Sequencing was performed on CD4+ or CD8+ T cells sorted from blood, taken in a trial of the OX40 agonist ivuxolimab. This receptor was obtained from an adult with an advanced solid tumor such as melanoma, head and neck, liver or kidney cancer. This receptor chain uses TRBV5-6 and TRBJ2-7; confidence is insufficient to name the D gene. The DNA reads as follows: TGTGCCAGCAGCTTGGAGGGATCCTACGAGCAGTACTTC. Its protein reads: CASSLEGSYEQYF.